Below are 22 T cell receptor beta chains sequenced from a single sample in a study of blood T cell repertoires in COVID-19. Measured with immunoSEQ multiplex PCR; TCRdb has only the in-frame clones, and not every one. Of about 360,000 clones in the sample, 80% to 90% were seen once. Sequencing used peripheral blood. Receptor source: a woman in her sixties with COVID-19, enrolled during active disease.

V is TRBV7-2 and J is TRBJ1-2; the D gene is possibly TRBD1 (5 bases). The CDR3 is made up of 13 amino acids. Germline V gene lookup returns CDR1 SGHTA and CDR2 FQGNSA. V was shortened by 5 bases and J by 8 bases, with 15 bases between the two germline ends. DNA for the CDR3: TGTGCCAGCAGCCCACGGGGGGGGTTGGGCTACACCTTC. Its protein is CASSPRGGLGYTF.

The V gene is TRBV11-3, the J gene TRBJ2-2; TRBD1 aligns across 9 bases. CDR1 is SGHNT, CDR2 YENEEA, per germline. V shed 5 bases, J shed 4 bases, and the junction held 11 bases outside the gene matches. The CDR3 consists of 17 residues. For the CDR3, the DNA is TGTGCCAGCAGCACCCCCTGGGACAGGGAGAGCACCGGGGAGCTGTTTTTT. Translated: CASSTPWDRESTGELFF.

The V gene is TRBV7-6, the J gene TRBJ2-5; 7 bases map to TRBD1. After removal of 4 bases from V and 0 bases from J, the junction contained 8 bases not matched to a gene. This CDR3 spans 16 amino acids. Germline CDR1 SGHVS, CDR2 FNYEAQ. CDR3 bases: TGTGCCAGCAGCTCCGCGACAGGGTGGTACCAAGAGACCCAGTACTTC. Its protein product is CASSSATGWYQETQYF.

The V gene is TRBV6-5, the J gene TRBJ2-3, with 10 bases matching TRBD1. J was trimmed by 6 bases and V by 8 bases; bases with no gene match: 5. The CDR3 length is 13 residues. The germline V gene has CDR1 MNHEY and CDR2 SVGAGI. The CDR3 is CASRDRGSDTQYF. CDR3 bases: TGTGCCAGCCGGGACAGGGGTTCGGATACGCAGTATTTT.

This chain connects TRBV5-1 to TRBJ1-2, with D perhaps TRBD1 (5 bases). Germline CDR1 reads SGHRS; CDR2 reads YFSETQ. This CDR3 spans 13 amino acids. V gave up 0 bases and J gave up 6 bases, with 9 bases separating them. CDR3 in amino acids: CASSLGHRNGYTF. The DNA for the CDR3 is TGCGCCAGCAGCTTGGGACACAGGAATGGCTACACCTTC.

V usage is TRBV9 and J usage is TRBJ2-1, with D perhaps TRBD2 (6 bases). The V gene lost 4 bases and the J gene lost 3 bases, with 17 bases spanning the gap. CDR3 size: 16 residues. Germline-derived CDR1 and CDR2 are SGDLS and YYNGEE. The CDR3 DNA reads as TGTGCCAGCAGCCCAAGACCGGCGGGGCGCTACAATGAGCAGTTCTTC. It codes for CASSPRPAGRYNEQFF.

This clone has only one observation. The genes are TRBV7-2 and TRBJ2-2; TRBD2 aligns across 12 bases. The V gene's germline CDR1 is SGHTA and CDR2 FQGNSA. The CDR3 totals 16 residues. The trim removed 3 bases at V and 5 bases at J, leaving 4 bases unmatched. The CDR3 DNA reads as TGTGCCAGCAGCTTGCTAGCGGGGGGGCGGACCGGGGAGCTGTTTTTT. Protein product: CASSLLAGGRTGELFF.

CDR3 sequence: CASRRGTANEKLFF. The CDR3 nucleotides read TGTGCCAGCAGGAGGGGGACCGCTAATGAAAAACTGTTTTTT. The rearrangement links TRBV7-9 to TRBJ1-4, with D possibly matching TRBD1 (6 bases). The V end lost 6 bases, the J end lost 3 bases, and 11 bases lay between the germline ends. This CDR3 region has 14 residues. Per germline, CDR1 SEHNR and CDR2 FQNEAQ (reference sequence).

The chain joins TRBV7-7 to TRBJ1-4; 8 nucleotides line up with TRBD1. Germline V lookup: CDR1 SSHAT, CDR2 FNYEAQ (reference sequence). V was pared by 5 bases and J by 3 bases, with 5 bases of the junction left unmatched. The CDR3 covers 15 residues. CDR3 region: CASSPQGGANEKLFF. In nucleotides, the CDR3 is TGTGCCAGCAGCCCACAGGGGGGGGCTAATGAAAAACTGTTTTTT.

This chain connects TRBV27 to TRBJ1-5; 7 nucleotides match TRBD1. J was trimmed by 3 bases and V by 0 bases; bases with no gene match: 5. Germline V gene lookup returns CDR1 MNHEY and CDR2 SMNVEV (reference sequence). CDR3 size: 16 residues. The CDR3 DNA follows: TGTGCCAGCAGTTTATCAGTACAGGGGAACAATCAGCCCCAGCATTTT. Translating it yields CASSLSVQGNNQPQHF.

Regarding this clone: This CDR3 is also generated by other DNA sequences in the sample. The CDR3: CASSQFSGANVLTF. The CDR3 nucleotides are TGTGCCAGTAGTCAATTCTCTGGGGCCAACGTCCTGACTTTC. The chain uses TRBV19 and TRBJ2-6; D gene uncertain. Trimming took off 5 bases at V and 0 bases at J, with 5 bases between the two ends. This CDR3 region has 14 residues. Germline V gene data show CDR1 as LNHDA and CDR2 as SQIVND (reference sequence).

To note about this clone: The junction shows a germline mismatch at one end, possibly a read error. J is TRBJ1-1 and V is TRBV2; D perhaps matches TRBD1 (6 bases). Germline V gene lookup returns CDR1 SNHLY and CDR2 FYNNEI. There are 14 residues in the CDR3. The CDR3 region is CASREVKGDTEAFF. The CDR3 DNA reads TGTGCCAGCAGGGAAGTCAAGGGGGACACTGAAGCTTTCTTT.

This CDR3 is CASAPTLAAGFEKLFF. CDR3 sequence (DNA): TGTGCCAGCGCCCCGACCCTGGCGGCGGGTTTTGAAAAACTGTTTTTT. The chain joins TRBV5-4 to TRBJ1-4; no firm D call. The germline CDR1 and CDR2 sequences are SGHNT and YYREEE (reference sequence). There are 16 residues in the CDR3. The V end was cut by 7 bases, the J end by 7 bases, with 23 bases between.

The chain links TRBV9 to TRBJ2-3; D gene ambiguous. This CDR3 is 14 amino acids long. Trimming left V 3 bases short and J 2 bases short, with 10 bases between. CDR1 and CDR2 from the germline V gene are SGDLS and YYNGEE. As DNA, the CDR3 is TGTGCCAGCAGCGAAAAACAGTACACAGATACGCAGTATTTT. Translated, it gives CASSEKQYTDTQYF.

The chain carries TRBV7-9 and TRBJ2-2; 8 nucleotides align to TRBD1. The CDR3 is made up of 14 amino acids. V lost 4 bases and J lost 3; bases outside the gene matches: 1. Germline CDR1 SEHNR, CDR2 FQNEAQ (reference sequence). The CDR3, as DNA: TGTGCCAGCAGCTCACAGGGGGACACCGGGGAGCTGTTTTTT. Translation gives CASSSQGDTGELFF.

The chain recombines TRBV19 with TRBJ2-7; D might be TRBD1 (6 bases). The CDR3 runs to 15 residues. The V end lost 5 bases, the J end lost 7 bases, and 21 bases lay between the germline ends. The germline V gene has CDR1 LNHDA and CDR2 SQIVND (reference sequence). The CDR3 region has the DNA TGTGCCAGTAGTCCCCTAGGCACAGGGACGGGGGAGCAGTACTTC. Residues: CASSPLGTGTGEQYF.

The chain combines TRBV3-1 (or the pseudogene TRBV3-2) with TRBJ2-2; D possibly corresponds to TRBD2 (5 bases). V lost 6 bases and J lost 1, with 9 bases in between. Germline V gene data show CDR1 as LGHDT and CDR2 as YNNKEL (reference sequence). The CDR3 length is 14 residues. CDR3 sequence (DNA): TGTGCCAGCAGGGCGGCGGGGAACACCGGGGAGCTGTTTTTT. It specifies CASRAAGNTGELFF.

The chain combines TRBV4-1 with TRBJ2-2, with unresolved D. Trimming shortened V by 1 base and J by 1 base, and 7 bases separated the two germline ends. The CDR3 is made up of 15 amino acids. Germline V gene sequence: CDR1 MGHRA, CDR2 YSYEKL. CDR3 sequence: CASSQVLRNTGELFF. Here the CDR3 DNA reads TGCGCCAGCAGCCAAGTACTTAGGAACACCGGGGAGCTGTTTTTT.

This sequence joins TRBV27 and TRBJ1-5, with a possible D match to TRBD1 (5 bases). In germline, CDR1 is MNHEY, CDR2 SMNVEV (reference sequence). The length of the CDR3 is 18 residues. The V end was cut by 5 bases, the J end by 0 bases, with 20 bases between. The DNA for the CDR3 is TGTGCCAGCAGTCCCCAAACGCCTGACAGAAATAGCAATCAGCCCCAGCATTTT. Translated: CASSPQTPDRNSNQPQHF.

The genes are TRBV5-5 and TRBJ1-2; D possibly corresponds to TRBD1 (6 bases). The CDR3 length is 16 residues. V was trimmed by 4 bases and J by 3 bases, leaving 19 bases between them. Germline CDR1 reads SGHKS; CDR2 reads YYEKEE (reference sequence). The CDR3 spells CASSLKLRGPDYGYTF. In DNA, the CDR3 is TGTGCCAGCAGCCTGAAGCTCAGGGGCCCCGACTATGGCTACACCTTC.

The CDR3 bases are TGTGCCAGTAGTGCCGGACAAATGAACACTGAAGCTTTCTTT. It specifies CASSAGQMNTEAFF. V and J are TRBV19 and TRBJ1-1; the D gene is possibly TRBD1 (5 bases). V dropped 5 bases and J dropped 0 bases, with 10 bases sitting between them. There are 14 residues in the CDR3. Germline lookup yields CDR1 LNHDA and CDR2 SQIVND (reference sequence).

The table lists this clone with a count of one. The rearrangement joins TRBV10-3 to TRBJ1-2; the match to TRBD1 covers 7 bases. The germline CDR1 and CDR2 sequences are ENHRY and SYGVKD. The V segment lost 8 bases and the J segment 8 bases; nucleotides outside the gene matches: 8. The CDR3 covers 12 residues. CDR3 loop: CAIRKGAQGYTF. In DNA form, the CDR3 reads TGTGCCATCCGGAAGGGGGCGCAGGGCTACACCTTC.